This T cell receptor beta chain was retrieved from a study of lung T cells in sarcoidosis with Löfgren's syndrome (dated 2017 in TCRdb). With regard to the full study: Sarcoidosis was described as a granulomatous, mainly pulmonary disease marked by CD4+ T cell accumulation in bronchoalveolar lavage fluid. The repertoire analyses focused on Löfgren's syndrome patients.

The CDR3 numbers 17 residues from cysteine through phenylalanine. Solely the CDR3 DNA is kept, with 51 bases framed from the first base. CDR1 MGHDK and CDR2 SYGVNS are derived from the germline V gene. The V end loses 4 bases and the J end loses 2 bases, and a stretch of 21 bases separates them. CD4+ T cells collected through bronchoalveolar lavage were the source used for profiling TCR repertoires. Summary of the overall study and its limitations: TRAV12-1 and TRBV2 CDR3 motifs were reported to be shared among multiple Löfgren's syndrome patients, suggesting public CD4+ TCR repertoires. In Lofgren's syndrome patients, relative to control subjects, TRAV12-1 and TRBV2 were reported to be the most expanded V gene segments. In alphabeta pairing analysis, TRAV12-1 was found to pair preferentially with TRBV2, and CDR3 homology was shown by the resulting paired TCRs. Recognition of a sarcoidosis-associated antigen was only suggested; the antigen itself remained putative and unidentified.

On this clonotype: Its target antigen remains unknown. No base quality information exists; no much larger clone differs at one position.

The instrument given in TCRdb is Illumina MiSeq. TCRdb reanalyzed the raw reads on its own, using fastp at Q25 for trimming and MiXCR for clone calling, and kept in-frame beta chains. Identical CDR3 proteins give one entry, which carries the most common genes and DNA. This sample holds more than 2,000 distinct CDR3 sequences; around 20% were observed only once. The ten largest clones add up to about 12% of the sample. Material for sequencing was CD4+ T cells from bronchoalveolar lavage. Recombination connected TRBV25-1 to TRBJ2-7; TRBD2 could be the D gene, as 5 bases match. The origin of this receptor is a human donor with sarcoidosis (Löfgren's syndrome or another form), or a control subject (not recorded which). The sequenced DNA is TGTGCCAGCAGTGGAAGGACCAGCGGTTCTGTCCCCTACGAGCAGTACTTC. Its protein product is CASSGRTSGSVPYEQYF.